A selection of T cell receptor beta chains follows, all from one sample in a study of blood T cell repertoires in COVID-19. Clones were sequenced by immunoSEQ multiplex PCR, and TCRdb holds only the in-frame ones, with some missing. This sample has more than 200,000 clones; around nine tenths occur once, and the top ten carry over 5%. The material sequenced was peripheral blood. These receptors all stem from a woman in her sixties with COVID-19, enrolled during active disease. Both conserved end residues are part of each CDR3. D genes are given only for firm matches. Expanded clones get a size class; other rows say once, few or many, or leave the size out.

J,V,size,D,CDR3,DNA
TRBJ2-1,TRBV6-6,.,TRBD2,CASSRPTGASGTSGYNEQFF,TGTGCCAGCAGTCGTCCGACAGGGGCCTCAGGGACTAGCGGTTACAATGAGCAGTTCTTC
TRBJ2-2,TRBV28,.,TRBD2,CASSSLFGGGPSTGELFF,TGTGCCAGCAGCTCCCTGTTCGGGGGAGGGCCAAGCACCGGGGAGCTGTTTTTT
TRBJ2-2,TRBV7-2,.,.,CASSFGGLAGGELFF,TGTGCCAGCAGCTTCGGCGGGCTAGCTGGCGGGGAGCTGTTTTTT
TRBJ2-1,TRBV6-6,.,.,CASSYTTNEQFF,TGTGCCAGCAGTTACACTACTAACGAGCAGTTCTTC
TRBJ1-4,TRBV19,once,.,CASSIWVQGRGDEKLFF,TGTGCCAGTAGTATATGGGTCCAGGGAAGAGGTGATGAAAAACTGTTTTTT
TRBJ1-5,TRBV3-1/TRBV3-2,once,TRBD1,CASSEGQGPNQPQHF,TGTGCCAGCAGCGAGGGACAGGGCCCCAATCAGCCCCAGCATTTT
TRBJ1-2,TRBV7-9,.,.,CASSPGESYGYTF,TGTGCCAGCAGCCCCGGGGAGAGCTATGGCTACACCTTC
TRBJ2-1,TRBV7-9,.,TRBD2,CASSPGLAGFGNEQFF,TGTGCCAGCAGCCCAGGGCTAGCGGGATTTGGTAATGAGCAGTTCTTC
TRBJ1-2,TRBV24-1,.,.,CATSGGGGYGYTF,TGTGCCACCAGTGGGGGGGGCGGCTATGGCTACACCTTC
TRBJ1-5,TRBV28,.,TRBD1,CASSQTGSSNQPQHF,TGTGCCAGCAGTCAGACAGGGTCTAGCAATCAGCCCCAGCATTTT
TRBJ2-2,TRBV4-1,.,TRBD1,CASSRGRGPSNTGELFF,TGCGCCAGCAGCCGAGGAAGGGGGCCGTCGAACACCGGGGAGCTGTTTTTT
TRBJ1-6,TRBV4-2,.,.,CASSQEIGGSYNSPLHF,TGTGCCAGCAGCCAGGAAATAGGCGGCTCCTATAATTCACCCCTCCACTTT
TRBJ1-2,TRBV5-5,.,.,CTSSVAAGPLGYGYTF,TGTACCAGCAGCGTCGCCGCGGGGCCCCTGGGATATGGCTACACCTTC
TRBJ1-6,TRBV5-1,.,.,CASSLEVPGGNSPLHF,TGCGCCAGCAGCTTGGAGGTGCCGGGGGGAAATTCACCCCTCCACTTT
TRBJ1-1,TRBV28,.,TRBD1,CASSLRTGPVNTEAFF,TGTGCCAGCAGCCTTAGGACAGGACCGGTTAACACTGAAGCTTTCTTT
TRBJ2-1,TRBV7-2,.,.,CASRRDVVPYNEQFF,TGTGCCAGCAGGCGGGACGTCGTTCCATACAATGAGCAGTTCTTC
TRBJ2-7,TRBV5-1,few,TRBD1,CASSSGGWYEQYF,TGCGCCAGCAGCTCAGGGGGCTGGTACGAGCAGTACTTC
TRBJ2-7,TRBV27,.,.,CASSPRGGGYEQYF,TGTGCCAGCAGTCCCCGGGGAGGGGGCTACGAGCAGTACTTC
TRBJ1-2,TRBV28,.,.,CASTSGGRYYGYTF,TGTGCCAGCACCTCCGGTGGGAGGTACTATGGCTACACCTTC
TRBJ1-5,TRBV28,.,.,CASPGKVSNQPQHF,TGTGCCAGCCCGGGGAAGGTGAGCAATCAGCCCCAGCATTTT
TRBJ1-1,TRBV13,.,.,CASSLGRGGTEAFF,TGTGCCAGCAGCTTAGGACGGGGGGGGACTGAAGCTTTCTTT
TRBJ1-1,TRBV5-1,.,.,CASSPHTRNTEAFF,TGCGCCAGCAGCCCACACACTAGGAACACTGAAGCTTTCTTT
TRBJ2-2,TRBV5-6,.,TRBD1,CASSRQGANTGELFF,TGTGCCAGCAGCCGACAGGGGGCGAACACCGGGGAGCTGTTTTTT
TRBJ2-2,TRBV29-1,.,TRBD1,CSVWDRSLNTGELFF,TGCAGCGTTTGGGACAGGAGCTTGAACACCGGGGAGCTGTTTTTT
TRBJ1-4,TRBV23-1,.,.,CASSQSDHPGVGATNEKLFF,TGCGCCAGCAGTCAATCTGATCATCCGGGTGTGGGTGCAACTAATGAAAAACTGTTTTTT
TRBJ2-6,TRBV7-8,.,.,CASSFRGAGANVLTF,TGTGCCAGCAGCTTTCGGGGTGCTGGGGCCAACGTCCTGACTTTC
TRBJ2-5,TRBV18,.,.,CASSPGLRETQYF,TGTGCCAGCTCTCCGGGACTCCGAGAGACCCAGTACTTC